Below, one T cell receptor beta chain is given with its context. This CDR3 contains 13 residues. Germline trimming cut 1 base from V and 7 bases from J; bases unmatched to any gene: 3. The germline CDR1 and CDR2 sequences are SGHTA and FQGTGA. This sample was included in a study of patients and donors after allogeneic stem cell transplantation. MiXCR, applied by TCRdb to the RT-PCR reads, yields one record per CDR3 protein. Here the sample spans 920,000 or so distinct CDR3 sequences, roughly 18% being singletons. This clonotype was sampled from a human donor who was either an allogeneic HSCT recipient or a stem cell or donor lymphocyte infusion donor (not recorded which). It is not recorded whose cells these are; they may come from a transplant donor. The chain uses TRBV7-3 and TRBJ1-1; 7 bases agree with TRBD1. The specimen sequenced was blood, either unsorted or a sorted T cell fraction (not recorded which). CDR3 in amino acids: CASSLRQGVEAFF. In DNA form, the CDR3 reads TGTGCCAGCAGCTTAAGACAGGGTGTTGAAGCTTTCTTT.